The T cell receptor beta chain described here comes from a study of blood T cell repertoires in COVID-19 (dated by TCRdb to about 2020). Background for the entire study: Samples covering the acute and convalescent phases of COVID-19 were provided by collaborators in the United States, Italy and Spain. The sample metadata nearly always contained a de-identified subject ID, COVID-19 status, age in years and sex. A freely available public database, intended as a resource for researchers studying the immune response to SARS-CoV-2, is where the repertoires were released. Where available, HLA class I and class II types were obtained from metadata supplied by the sample provider rather than from assay-based typing. Deeply sampled blood TCRbeta repertoires from subjects exposed to, actively infected with, or recovered from COVID-19 were included in the dataset. The samples were drawn from two sources: the first 160 participants of the ongoing ImmuneRACE study, and 950 to 1,500 subjects contributed by 6 global collaborators. The material from the prospective study consisted of cDNA or gDNA derived from T cells, B-cell-depleted T cells, or PBMCs. General study outcomes and caveats: How much clinical and demographic metadata was included differed by source and by participant, and the metadata was provided uncurated.

Whole blood was collected in K2EDTA tubes by collaborating institutions according to the institutions' own protocols. For TCRbeta analysis, collaborators shipped samples as frozen whole blood, isolated PBMCs, or DNA extracted from either of those sample types. V has 3 bases trimmed and J has 3 bases trimmed; junction bases matching no gene number 3. The germline V gene yields SGHTA for CDR1 and FQGTGA for CDR2. Its CDR3 holds 15 amino acids, cysteine through phenylalanine. Here the CDR3 DNA is all that survives: 45 bases in frame from base 1. The immunoSEQ Assay, a bias-controlled multiplex PCR, was used to amplify TCRbeta CDR3 regions from genomic DNA. For the original study's pipeline: The number of nucleated cells in each sample was estimated by amplification of reference gene primers within the assay. Sequence reads were collapsed and filtered to measure the absolute abundance of every unique TCRbeta CDR3 rearrangement. For each sample, productive Simpson clonality was calculated by taking the square root of Simpson's diversity index across productive rearrangements. TCRdb retrieved this table from immuneACCESS and kept in-frame rearrangements only. Not all clones are present; in checked studies, unresolved V genes account for under half, and no reason is known for the remainder. For V, J and clone size, that table is used; D and trimming come from the DNA. Here the sample has about 60,000 clones; about 88% occur a single time. The top ten clones comprise under 5% of the sample.

Worth noting for this clone: Which antigen it targets is not known. No base-level quality is on record; no much larger clone is a single base apart.

The sample taken for sequencing was peripheral blood. This TCR was recovered from a man between 65 and 85 years old with acute or convalescent COVID-19. The sequence links TRBV7-3 to TRBJ2-2; TRBD2 lines up with 8 middle nucleotides. The nucleotides are TGTGCCAGCAGCTTCCGGGGGGGCGACACCGGGGAGCTGTTTTTT. Its amino acids are CASSFRGGDTGELFF.